These T cell receptor beta chains were read from a single sample in a study of blood T cell repertoires in COVID-19. The data were produced by immunoSEQ multiplex PCR, yet TCRdb's version contains in-frame clones alone and is incomplete. The sample yields fewer than 200,000 clones, roughly 89% seen once. The sample comprised peripheral blood. Every receptor here comes from a woman aged 55 to 70 who had recovered from COVID-19. The conserved cysteine and the conserved F or W are not part of the CDR3 here.

>TRBJ2-5|TRBV3-1/TRBV3-2
ASSQRSGAETQY
>TRBJ2-5|TRBV6-5
ASSYGRGRQETQY
>TRBJ2-3|TRBV4-1
ASSQVQGGPDTQY
>TRBJ2-2|TRBV5-1
ASSEPGGTGELF
>TRBJ2-7|TRBV5-4
ASTRTGSPGGYEQY
>TRBJ2-7|TRBV5-1
ASSLDGSPEQY
>TRBJ2-7|TRBV27
ASRVIPGIGEQY
>TRBJ1-3|TRBV6-5
ASTPDRAGNTIY
>TRBJ1-6|TRBV6-6
ASSYSTGGYNSPLH
>TRBJ2-3|TRBV30
AWSVVGGETDTQY
>TRBJ2-3|TRBV5-1
ASSLGASPGTDTQY
>TRBJ2-1|TRBV3-1/TRBV3-2
ASSQGTEGYNEQF
>TRBJ2-1|TRBV10-1
ASSGSGGPF
>TRBJ1-1|TRBV18
ASSPSNSGAITEAF
>TRBJ2-3|TRBV11-2
ASSLSLADTQY
>TRBJ1-1|TRBV6-5
ASIPRKGGQTEAF
>TRBJ1-1|TRBV6-5
ASSYSTGRNTEAF
>TRBJ1-6|TRBV2
ASSDDPTGYNSPLH
>TRBJ1-3|TRBV7-8
ASSLAEGTFGNTIY
>TRBJ2-3|TRBV5-8
ASSSRQGYTDTQY
>TRBJ1-3|TRBV5-1
ASSLGQASSGNTIY
>TRBJ1-5|TRBV12-2
ASRFWSFSVQGQPQH
>TRBJ1-1|TRBV19
ASAPTGENTEAF
>TRBJ2-3|TRBV5-1
ASSLELAGDTQY
>TRBJ2-1|TRBV11-2
ASSLDATNEQF
>TRBJ2-3|TRBV5-1
ASRFVRGGPGTDTQY
>TRBJ2-7|TRBV5-6
ASSEIGQVGYEQY
>TRBJ2-5|TRBV5-1
ASSLLRNQETQY